Each of the 18 T cell receptor beta chains below was sequenced from the same sample in a study of T cell responses to AZD1222 COVID-19 vaccine. Assay: immunoSEQ multiplex PCR; the TCRdb copy retains only in-frame clones and omits some. This sample has around 120,000 clones; nearly 90% occur once, and the top ten carry 4% to 4.5%. Sequencing used peripheral blood, obtained on day 0 of AZD1222 vaccination. Receptors originate from an adult in good health.

The rearrangement links TRBV5-1 to TRBJ2-7; D ambiguous. The CDR3 length is 11 residues. V was shortened by 0 bases and J by 5 bases, with 3 bases between the two germline ends. From germline, CDR1 is SGHRS and CDR2 YFSETQ. The CDR3 loop is CASSLEDEQYF. DNA of the CDR3: TGCGCCAGCAGCTTGGAGGACGAGCAGTACTTC.

The chain combines TRBV24-1 with TRBJ1-6; maybe TRBD1 (5 bases). The CDR3 consists of 16 residues. With 9 bases removed from V and 1 base from J, the gap between germline ends came to 15 bases. CDR1 KGHDR and CDR2 SFDVKD come from the germline V gene. CDR3 DNA: TGTGCCACCCTGGCGCAGGGAATGTCCTATAATTCACCCCTCCACTTT. Translation: CATLAQGMSYNSPLHF.

The V call is TRBV5-1, the J call TRBJ2-7, with TRBD1 matching over 12 bases. V lost 6 bases to trimming and J lost 3 bases; unmatched junction nucleotides: 7. The length of the CDR3 is 15 residues. CDR1 SGHRS and CDR2 YFSETQ come from the germline V gene. DNA of the CDR3: TGCGCCAGCACCTCGGGGACAGGGGGCTTCTACGAGCAGTACTTC. Translation: CASTSGTGGFYEQYF.

This chain uses TRBV11-2 with TRBJ1-5; D remains unclear. CDR1 and CDR2 (germline): SGHAT, FQNNGV. CDR3 length: 12 residues. V lost 2 bases and J 5 bases, leaving 4 bases between the germline ends. The CDR3 DNA reads TGTGCCAGCAGCTTACGGGATCAGCCCCAGCATTTT. This translates into CASSLRDQPQHF.

This chain connects TRBV24-1 to TRBJ1-2; D not resolved. This CDR3 has 12 residues. Germline assignment: CDR1 KGHDR and CDR2 SFDVKD. The V gene lost 5 bases and the J gene lost 8 bases, with 11 bases spanning the gap. The CDR3 reads CATSAVTTGYTF. For the CDR3, the DNA is TGTGCCACCAGTGCCGTGACTACGGGCTACACCTTC.

The chain combines TRBV27 with TRBJ1-5; D is possibly TRBD1 (6 bases). The germline CDR1 and CDR2 sequences are MNHEY and SMNVEV (reference sequence). The CDR3 totals 13 residues. Trimming stripped 4 bases from V and 6 bases from J, with 10 bases between. The DNA of the CDR3 is TGTGCCAGCAGTTGGGGAGGGGGTCAGCCCCAGCATTTT. Residues: CASSWGGGQPQHF.

The chain links TRBV27 to TRBJ1-1, with D possibly being TRBD1 (6 bases). Trimming removed 4 bases at V and 1 base at J, with 13 bases between. CDR1 is MNHEY, CDR2 SMNVEV, per germline (reference sequence). This CDR3 spans 15 amino acids. The CDR3 is CASSSTRGANTEAFF. DNA of the CDR3: TGTGCCAGCAGTTCTACTCGGGGGGCGAACACTGAAGCTTTCTTT.

Points on this clone: Within the sample, other DNA sequences also encode this same CDR3. The CDR3, as DNA: TGTGCCAGCAGCTTAGCCGGACAGGGAAATTCACCCCTCCACTTT. Its translation is CASSLAGQGNSPLHF. The V call is TRBV7-6, the J call TRBJ1-6; 8 bases match TRBD1. CDR1 and CDR2 (germline): SGHVS, FNYEAQ. With V trimmed by 0 bases and J by 7 bases, 2 bases remained unmatched. This CDR3 comprises 15 residues.

CDR3 sequence: CATLGDRGVGETQYF. DNA of the CDR3: TGTGCCACACTCGGGGACAGGGGAGTCGGGGAGACCCAGTACTTC. V is TRBV6-6 and J is TRBJ2-5; 10 bases fit TRBD1. J lost 5 bases, V lost 10 bases, and 13 bases had no gene match. The CDR3 covers 15 residues. In germline, CDR1 is MNHNY, CDR2 SVGAGI (reference sequence).

The rearrangement uses TRBV9 and TRBJ2-6; D uncertain. The V end lost 5 bases, the J end lost 2 bases, and 2 bases lay between the germline ends. In germline, CDR1 is SGDLS, CDR2 YYNGEE. This CDR3 spans 12 amino acids. CDR3 nucleotides: TGTGCCAGCAGGGCTGGGGCCAACGTCCTGACTTTC. As protein: CASRAGANVLTF. Together with reference TRBV9 and TRBJ2-6, the CDR3 gives the full variable domain: DSGVTQTPKHLITATGQRVTLRCSPRSGDLSVYWYQQSLDQGLQFLIQYYNGEERAKGNILERFSAQQFPDLHSELNLSSLELGDSALYFCASRAGANVLTFGAGSRLTVL.

The chain carries TRBV3-1 (or the pseudogene TRBV3-2) and TRBJ1-1; D uncertain. This CDR3 comprises 13 residues. Trimming shortened V by 2 bases and J by 4 bases, and 8 bases separated the two germline ends. Germline V gene data show CDR1 as LGHDT and CDR2 as YNNKEL (reference sequence). The CDR3: CASSQFSGTEAFF. The CDR3 nucleotides are TGTGCCAGCAGCCAATTCTCGGGCACTGAAGCTTTCTTT.

J is TRBJ1-2 and V is TRBV23-1; tentatively, D is TRBD1 (6 bases). TRBV23-1 is an ORF for which the function is uncertain. The CDR3 covers 13 residues. V gave up 6 bases and J gave up 4 bases, with 12 bases separating them. Here the CDR3 reads CASRDRVFYGYTF. The DNA of the CDR3 is TGCGCCAGCAGGGACAGAGTGTTCTATGGCTACACCTTC.

This clone has more than one count but fewer than ten. The chain combines TRBV29-1 with TRBJ1-2, with 8 bases lining up with TRBD1. There are 15 residues in the CDR3. The junction had 8 bases not matched to a gene; V was cut back by 4 bases and J by 1 base. Germline CDR1 SQVTM, CDR2 ANQGSEA. CDR3 in DNA: TGCAGCGTTGGAGGCGGACAGGGTCTTAACTATGGCTACACCTTC. Translating gives CSVGGGQGLNYGYTF.

The chain uses TRBV28 and TRBJ1-5, with 8 bases that match TRBD1. The CDR3 has 16 residues. J was trimmed by 6 bases and V by 6 bases; bases with no gene match: 13. Germline V gene data show CDR1 as MDHEN and CDR2 as SYDVKM. Here the CDR3 reads CASRDRELSPSQPQHF. Here the CDR3 DNA reads TGTGCCAGCAGGGACAGGGAGCTTAGTCCAAGTCAGCCCCAGCATTTT.

J is TRBJ1-1 and V is TRBV5-1, with D possibly being TRBD1 (5 bases). Deletions cut 2 bases from V and 6 bases from J, with 14 bases between. The CDR3 spans 14 residues. Per germline, CDR1 SGHRS and CDR2 YFSETQ. The CDR3 region has the DNA TGCGCCAGCAGCTTTGGGTCGGGGACCCCTGAAGCTTTCTTT. Its translation is CASSFGSGTPEAFF.

The chain couples TRBV7-2 to TRBJ2-7; TRBD1 matches 11 bases. The CDR3 sequence is 15 residues long. The germline gives CDR1 SGHTA, CDR2 FQGNSA. V dropped 6 bases and J dropped 0; count of bases not matched to a gene: 4. The CDR3 loop reads CASRSGQGASYEQYF. The CDR3 DNA reads as TGTGCCAGCAGGTCAGGACAGGGGGCCTCCTACGAGCAGTACTTC.

V usage is TRBV21-1 and J usage is TRBJ2-3; the D call TRBD2 from the table was never checked on the DNA. TRBV21-1 corresponds to a pseudogene. CDR3 length: 17 amino acids. The CDR3 region is CASSKKGLAGGHLSQYF. CDR3 sequence (DNA): TGTGCCAGCAGCAAAAAGGGACTAGCGGGGGGACACCTTTCGCAGTATTTT.

V is TRBV12-3 or TRBV12-4 and J is TRBJ1-1; a weak D match, TRBD1 (5 bases). This CDR3 spans 11 amino acids. V gave up 7 bases and J gave up 4 bases, with 7 bases separating them. In nucleotides, the CDR3 is TGTGCCAGCACTGGGGGCACTGAAGCTTTCTTT. Protein: CASTGGTEAFF.